This T cell receptor beta chain was profiled in a study of PD-1 blockade in classical Hodgkin lymphoma. This CDR3 is 16 amino acids long. The germline V gene has CDR1 WNHNN and CDR2 SYGVQD (reference sequence). V dropped 4 bases and J dropped 1 base, with 17 bases sitting between them. Patients all relapsed after autologous stem cell transplantation, and there was variation in brentuximab vedotin exposure. The study isolated CD8+ T cells from thawed PBMCs by magnetic negative selection. Libraries were prepared by immunoSEQ multiplex PCR; TCRdb keeps only in-frame clonotypes and omits some of them. Of roughly 11,000 clones in the sample, approximately 88% were seen once.

The rearrangement links TRBV10-1 to TRBJ2-7; D is undetermined. This TCR was recovered from a human donor with classical Hodgkin lymphoma. The starting material was CD8+ T cells from blood, obtained at baseline. CDR3 DNA sequence: TGCGCCAGCAGTGTCCGGGCAGACTCTTTATCCTACGAGCAGTACTTC. Its protein product is CASSVRADSLSYEQYF.